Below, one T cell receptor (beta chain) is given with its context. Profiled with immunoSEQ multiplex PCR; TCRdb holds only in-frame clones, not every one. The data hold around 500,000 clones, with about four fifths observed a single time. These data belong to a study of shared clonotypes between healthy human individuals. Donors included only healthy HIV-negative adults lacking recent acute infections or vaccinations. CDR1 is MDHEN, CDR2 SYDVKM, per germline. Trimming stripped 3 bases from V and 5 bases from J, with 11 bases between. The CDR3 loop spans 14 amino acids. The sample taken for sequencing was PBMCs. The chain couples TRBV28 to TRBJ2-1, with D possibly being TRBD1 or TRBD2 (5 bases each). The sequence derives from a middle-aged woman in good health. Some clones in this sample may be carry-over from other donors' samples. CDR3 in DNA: TGTGCCAGCAGTTTCGGGACCCGAAACAATGAGCAGTTCTTC. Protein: CASSFGTRNNEQFF.